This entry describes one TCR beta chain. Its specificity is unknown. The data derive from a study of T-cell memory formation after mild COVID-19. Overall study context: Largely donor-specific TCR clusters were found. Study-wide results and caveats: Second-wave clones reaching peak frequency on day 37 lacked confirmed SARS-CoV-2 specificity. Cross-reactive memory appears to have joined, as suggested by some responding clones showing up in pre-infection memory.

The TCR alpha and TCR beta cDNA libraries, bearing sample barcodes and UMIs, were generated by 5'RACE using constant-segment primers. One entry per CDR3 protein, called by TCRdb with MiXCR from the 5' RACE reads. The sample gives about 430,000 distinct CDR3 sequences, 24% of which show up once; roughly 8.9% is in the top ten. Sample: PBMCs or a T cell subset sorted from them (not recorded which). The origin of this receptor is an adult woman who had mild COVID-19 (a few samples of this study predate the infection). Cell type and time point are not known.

The CDR3 protein is CASSFRDLGTEAFF. As DNA, the CDR3 is TGTGCCAGCAGCTTCCGGGACCTGGGGACTGAAGCTTTCTTT. The chain combines TRBV5-5 with TRBJ1-1, with D possibly TRBD1 on 5 matching bases. The CDR3 covers 14 residues. The V gene's germline CDR1 is SGHKS and CDR2 YYEKEE (reference sequence). V was cut by 2 bases and J by 5 bases, with 13 bases left in between.